One sample yielded the 26 T cell receptor beta chains listed below, sequenced in a study of human T cells and chemical hapten exposure. The time point is: pre-sensitization, week 0. Treatment defined: therapeutic diphenylcyclopropenone sensitization with weekly scalp DPC. One entry per CDR3 protein, called by TCRdb with MiXCR from the RACE reads. The sample has around 330,000 distinct CDR3 sequences; approximately 5.8% are singletons. Sample: whole blood, taken in connection with sensitization to the hapten diphenylcyclopropenone (DPC). The receptors originated from a young woman with alopecia areata. Some clones in this sample may be carry-over from other donors' samples.

This clonotype was counted many times. V gene TRBV20-1 combines with J gene TRBJ2-7, with D perhaps TRBD2 (6 bases). V lost 1 base, J lost 3 bases, and 7 bases lay in between. Per the germline V gene, CDR1 is DFQATT and CDR2 is SNEGSKA (reference sequence). The CDR3 extends over 12 amino acids. For the CDR3, the DNA is TGCAGTGCTAGAGTAGCGGACTACGAGCAGTACTTC. Its translation is CSARVADYEQYF.

This clonotype has only a few counts. The V gene is TRBV6-5, the J gene TRBJ2-5; D may be TRBD1 (6 bases). The germline CDR1 and CDR2 sequences are MNHEY and SVGAGI. Trimming shortened V by 5 bases and J by 3 bases, and 16 bases separated the two germline ends. The CDR3 runs 15 residues. CDR3 region: CASSIPGTQKETQYF. CDR3 bases: TGTGCCAGCAGTATACCCGGGACACAGAAAGAGACCCAGTACTTC.

V and J are TRBV29-1 and TRBJ1-2; 8 bases align to TRBD1. This CDR3 spans 17 amino acids. The germline gives CDR1 SQVTM, CDR2 ANQGSEA. The J segment lost 2 bases and the V segment lost 4 bases, leaving 15 bases of the junction unmatched. The CDR3 DNA follows: TGCAGCGTTGGGGGACAGGCCCTAGGAAGCGAGAACTATGGCTACACCTTC. This encodes CSVGGQALGSENYGYTF.

This clonotype showed up just a few times. The chain carries TRBV20-1 and TRBJ2-3, with 7 bases that match TRBD1. Germline lookup yields CDR1 DFQATT and CDR2 SNEGSKA (reference sequence). Germline trimming cut 6 bases from V and 2 bases from J; bases unmatched to any gene: 17. The CDR3 extends over 17 amino acids. This CDR3 is CSAGGQEPFGPTDTQYF. The CDR3 DNA is TGCAGTGCCGGCGGACAGGAGCCCTTCGGCCCCACAGATACGCAGTATTTT.

This clonotype came up a few times. The V call is TRBV29-1, the J call TRBJ2-7; perhaps TRBD1 as D (6 bases). V was clipped by 4 bases and J by 4 bases, with 26 bases between them. This CDR3 region has 17 residues. CDR1 and CDR2 (germline): SQVTM, ANQGSEA. CDR3 DNA sequence: TGCAGCGTTGGGGGCCTAATACAGCCAGGGGAATCATACGAGCAGTACTTC. Protein product: CSVGGLIQPGESYEQYF.

The gene calls are TRBV12-3 or TRBV12-4 and TRBJ1-4, with D unresolved. The length of the CDR3 is 14 residues. Trimming removed 5 bases at V and 5 bases at J, with 12 bases between. The CDR3 DNA reads TGTGCCAGCAGTCCCGGACCGAGAAATGAAAAACTGTTTTTT. Amino acid sequence: CASSPGPRNEKLFF.

The CDR3 coding sequence is TGCGCCAGCAGCTTGGAACCATCTCGCTCACCCCTCCACTTT. This sequence encodes CASSLEPSRSPLHF. V gene TRBV5-1 combines with J gene TRBJ1-6, with D unresolved. The V gene lost 0 bases and the J gene lost 10 bases, with 11 bases spanning the gap. Germline CDR1 is SGHRS and CDR2 is YFSETQ. CDR3 size: 14 residues.

This clonotype was found many times. The chain combines TRBV10-3 with TRBJ2-1; D ambiguous. The CDR3 length is 13 residues. Germline loops: CDR1 ENHRY, CDR2 SYGVKD. V was pared by 0 bases and J by 5 bases, with 5 bases between. CDR3 protein: CAISESLNNEQFF. The CDR3, as DNA: TGTGCCATCAGTGAGTCCCTCAACAATGAGCAGTTCTTC.

This clonotype was detected ten times or more. The chain uses TRBV20-1 and TRBJ1-2, with D tentatively TRBD1 (6 bases). V was cut by 1 base and J by 0 bases, with 12 bases left in between. The CDR3 is 15 amino acids. Looked up from germline, CDR1 is DFQATT and CDR2 is SNEGSKA (reference sequence). The CDR3 region is CSARADSLANYGYTF. The CDR3 DNA follows: TGCAGTGCTAGAGCGGACAGCTTAGCTAACTATGGCTACACCTTC.

The chain employs TRBV7-9 and TRBJ1-4, with D possibly matching TRBD1 (5 bases). From germline, CDR1 is SEHNR and CDR2 FQNEAQ (reference sequence). CDR3 length equals 16 residues. Trimming cost V 5 bases and J 8 bases, with 21 bases left between them. The CDR3 region has the DNA TGTGCCAGCAGCCCCCTCCCAGGCCAGGGTAGAGAAAAACTGTTTTTT. Amino acids: CASSPLPGQGREKLFF.

The chain recombines TRBV28 with TRBJ2-7; D unclear. From germline, CDR1 is MDHEN and CDR2 SYDVKM. The V end lost 2 bases, the J end lost 3 bases, and 8 bases lay between the germline ends. This CDR3 spans 13 amino acids. The CDR3, as DNA: TGTGCCAGCAGTTTACCGCCTCACTACGAGCAGTACTTC. Translated: CASSLPPHYEQYF.

This clonotype appeared a few times. This chain connects TRBV7-2 to TRBJ1-5, with a tentative D call TRBD1 (5 bases). Trimming took off 6 bases at V and 5 bases at J, with 8 bases between the two ends. This CDR3 spans 12 amino acids. Per germline, CDR1 SGHTA and CDR2 FQGNSA. Here the CDR3 reads CASRVGDQPQHF. Here the CDR3 DNA reads TGTGCCAGCAGGGTGGGGGATCAGCCCCAGCATTTT.

Many counts were recorded for this clonotype. The V gene is TRBV20-1, the J gene TRBJ2-1, with 7 bases lining up with TRBD1. The CDR3 extends over 17 amino acids. Germline assignment: CDR1 DFQATT and CDR2 SNEGSKA (reference sequence). CDR3 amino acids: CSAQGQRPWGPYNEQFF. In nucleotides, the CDR3 is TGCAGCGCGCAGGGACAGCGGCCCTGGGGCCCCTACAATGAGCAGTTCTTC.

This clonotype has a handful of counts. The chain links TRBV21-1 to TRBJ2-4; the table's D call, TRBD2, was not checked against the DNA. TRBV21-1 is noted as a pseudogene. The CDR3 consists of 17 residues. For the CDR3, the DNA is TGTGCCAGCAGCAAAACTGCGCAGTCCCTAGCCAAAAACATTCAGTACTTC. Translating gives CASSKTAQSLAKNIQYF.

This clonotype was found a few times. The CDR3: CASSDRASGGTDTQYF. The CDR3 DNA reads TGTGCCAGCAGTGACCGGGCCAGCGGGGGCACAGATACGCAGTATTTT. The genes are TRBV6-4 and TRBJ2-3; 7 bases are shared with TRBD2. This CDR3 region has 16 residues. The germline V gene has CDR1 MRHNA and CDR2 SNTAGT. The ends lost 2 bases at V and 1 base at J; junction bases unmatched: 6.

The chain joins TRBV28 to TRBJ1-3; no reliable D call. The V gene's germline CDR1 is MDHEN and CDR2 SYDVKM. This CDR3 region has 16 residues. The germline V and J ends were trimmed by 10 bases and 0 bases, with 19 bases remaining between them. In DNA, the CDR3 is TGTGCCACCCATAAGGGCCCGAGGATCTCTGGAAACACCATATATTTT. Translated, it gives CATHKGPRISGNTIYF.

This clonotype has just a few counts. This chain uses TRBV12-3 or TRBV12-4 with TRBJ1-1; D unclear. The CDR3 extends over 12 amino acids. V dropped 10 bases and J dropped 6 bases, with 15 bases sitting between them. The CDR3 region is CAISGLVPEAFF. DNA of the CDR3: TGTGCCATCTCCGGCCTAGTCCCTGAAGCTTTCTTT.

At least ten counts were recorded for this clonotype. V and J are TRBV3-1 and TRBJ2-7; D is possibly TRBD1 or TRBD2 (5 bases each). The CDR3 is 12 residues long. Germline V gene data show CDR1 as LGHDT and CDR2 as YNNKEL (reference sequence). Deletions cut 3 bases from V and 2 bases from J, with 5 bases between. CDR3 sequence: CASSQGAYEQYF. The DNA of the CDR3 is TGTGCCAGCAGCCAGGGGGCCTACGAGCAGTACTTC.

The V gene is TRBV4-1, the J gene TRBJ1-4; possible D gene TRBD1, 5 bases. CDR1 and CDR2 from the germline V gene are MGHRA and YSYEKL. The CDR3 is 14 residues long. V was clipped by 4 bases and J by 4 bases, with 10 bases between them. The CDR3, as DNA: TGCGCCAGCAGCCGCATGCAGGGTAATGAAAAACTGTTTTTT. This codes for CASSRMQGNEKLFF.

This chain links TRBV6-2 or TRBV6-3 with TRBJ1-6; D uncertain. Germline CDR1 and CDR2: MNHEY and SVGEGT. This CDR3 contains 13 residues. CDR3 protein: CTLGGSYNSPLHF. CDR3 nucleotides: TGTACCCTCGGCGGCAGTTATAATTCACCCCTCCACTTT.

This clonotype came up a few times. This sequence joins TRBV2 and TRBJ2-7, with 7 bases that match TRBD2. Looked up from germline, CDR1 is SNHLY and CDR2 is FYNNEI. The J segment lost 7 bases and the V segment lost 7 bases, leaving 10 bases of the junction unmatched. This CDR3 spans 13 amino acids. As DNA, the CDR3 is TGTGCCAGCAATCTGGCTCTAGCGGCTGAGCAGTACTTC. Amino acids: CASNLALAAEQYF.

V is TRBV18 and J is TRBJ1-6; D is possibly TRBD1 (5 bases). This CDR3 spans 17 amino acids. Trimming left V 3 bases short and J 5 bases short, with 17 bases between. Germline V gene data show CDR1 as KGHSH and CDR2 as LQKENI. The CDR3 sequence: CASSPNRRLGDNSPLHF. The CDR3 bases are TGTGCCAGCTCACCCAACCGCCGCCTAGGGGATAATTCACCCCTCCACTTT.

This chain links TRBV7-2 with TRBJ1-4; D call uncertain. The CDR3 extends over 13 amino acids. Germline V lookup: CDR1 SGHTA, CDR2 FQGNSA. V lost 0 bases, J lost 8 bases, and 7 bases lay in between. The CDR3 is CASSLAPEEKLFF. The CDR3 DNA is TGTGCCAGCAGCTTAGCCCCGGAGGAAAAACTGTTTTTT. Together with reference TRBV7-2 and TRBJ1-4, the CDR3 gives the full variable domain: GAGVSQSPSNKVTEKGKDVELRCDPISGHTALYWYRQSLGQGLEFLIYFQGNSAPDKSGLPSDRFSAERTGGSVSTLTIQRTQQEDSAVYLCASSLAPEEKLFFGSGTQLSVL.

This clonotype was picked up a small number of times. V and J are TRBV12-3 or TRBV12-4 and TRBJ1-4; TRBD1 is a possible D gene (6 bases). The CDR3 extends over 15 amino acids. The ends were cut back, 4 bases at V and 6 bases at J, with 15 bases in the middle. CDR3 protein: CASSSIGGPHEKLFF. For the CDR3, the DNA is TGTGCCAGCAGTTCGATCGGGGGGCCCCATGAAAAACTGTTTTTT.

This clonotype showed up just a few times. The V call is TRBV7-2, the J call TRBJ1-5; unclear D gene. Trimming stripped 4 bases from V and 4 bases from J, with 20 bases between. CDR3 size: 17 residues. CDR1 and CDR2 from the germline V gene are SGHTA and FQGNSA. CDR3 nucleotides: TGTGCCAGCAGCTACCCGGGAGGGCTTAAGACGAATCAGCCCCAGCATTTT. The encoded protein is CASSYPGGLKTNQPQHF. Full variable domain (rest looked up from reference TRBV7-2 and TRBJ1-5): GAGVSQSPSNKVTEKGKDVELRCDPISGHTALYWYRQSLGQGLEFLIYFQGNSAPDKSGLPSDRFSAERTGGSVSTLTIQRTQQEDSAVYLCASSYPGGLKTNQPQHFGDGTRLSIL.

This clonotype was observed a few times. The chain carries TRBV20-1 and TRBJ1-5, with 8 bases aligning to TRBD1. After removal of 5 bases from V and 7 bases from J, the junction contained 7 bases not matched to a gene. The V gene's germline CDR1 is DFQATT and CDR2 SNEGSKA (reference sequence). This CDR3 comprises 13 residues. In DNA form, the CDR3 reads TGCAGTGCTCCGACAGGGGTTAAGCAGCCCCAGCATTTT. As protein: CSAPTGVKQPQHF.